This TCR beta chain was sequenced in a study of response to subunit inactivated influenza vaccine. V was clipped by 7 bases and J by 3 bases, with 11 bases between them. The CDR3 is made up of 14 amino acids. The germline V gene has CDR1 KGHDR and CDR2 SFDVKD. Using its own MiXCR run on the RT-PCR reads, TCRdb lists one record per CDR3 protein. The repertoire has about 700,000 distinct CDR3 sequences, approximately 14% of them found once; the top ten carry around 6.5%. There are a few counts of this clonotype. The TCR comes from a middle-aged man who received an inactivated influenza vaccine. Specimen: PBMCs from blood, collected around 15 days before vaccination. The chain carries TRBV24-1 and TRBJ2-2, with D possibly being TRBD2 (5 bases). The CDR3 nucleotides are TGTGCCACCAGCTCCGGAGCGGACACCGGGGAGCTGTTTTTT. It translates to CATSSGADTGELFF.